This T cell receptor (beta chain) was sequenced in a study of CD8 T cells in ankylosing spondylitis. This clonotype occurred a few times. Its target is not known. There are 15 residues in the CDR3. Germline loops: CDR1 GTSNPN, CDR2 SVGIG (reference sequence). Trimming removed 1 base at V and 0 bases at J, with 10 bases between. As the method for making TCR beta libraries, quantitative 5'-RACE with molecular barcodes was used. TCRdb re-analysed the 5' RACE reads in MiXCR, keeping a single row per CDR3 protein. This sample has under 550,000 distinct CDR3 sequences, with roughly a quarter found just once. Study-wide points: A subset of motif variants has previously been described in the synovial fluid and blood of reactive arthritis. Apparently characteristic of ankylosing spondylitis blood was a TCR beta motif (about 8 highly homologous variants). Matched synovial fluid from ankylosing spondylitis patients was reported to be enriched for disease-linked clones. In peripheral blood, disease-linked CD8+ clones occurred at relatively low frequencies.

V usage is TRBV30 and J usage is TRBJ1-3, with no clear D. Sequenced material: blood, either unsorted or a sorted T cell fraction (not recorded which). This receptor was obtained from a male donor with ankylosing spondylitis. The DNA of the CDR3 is TGTGCCTGGAGTGCAGTTCGGCTCTCTGGAAACACCATATATTTT. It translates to CAWSAVRLSGNTIYF.